The 26 T cell receptor beta chains in this list originate from one sample, sequenced in a study of identical twins. TCRdb re-called the 5' RACE reads through MiXCR, storing one row per CDR3 protein. The sample lists hundreds of thousands of distinct CDR3 sequences, 15% to 20% occurring once. The sample also formed part of further work on T cells expressing NK-cell markers.

Sequencing was carried out using PBMCs. Source of these receptors: a woman between 18 and 29 years old in good health.

The chain joins TRBV20-1 to TRBJ2-1, with 7 bases identical to TRBD2. There are 16 residues in the CDR3. Germline loops: CDR1 DFQATT, CDR2 SNEGSKA (reference sequence). V shed 0 bases, J shed 1 base, and the junction held 6 bases outside the gene matches. In nucleotides, the CDR3 is TGCAGTGCTAGAGATCAAGGGACTACTTCCTACAATGAGCAGTTCTTC. This encodes CSARDQGTTSYNEQFF.

This clonotype occurred a few times. The genes are TRBV6-1 and TRBJ2-3; D uncertain. Germline values: CDR1 MNHNS, CDR2 SASEGT. V lost 5 bases and J lost 2, with 14 bases in between. CDR3 length: 15 residues. The DNA of the CDR3 is TGTGCCAGCAGTCCCCTGACGACCCCCACAGATACGCAGTATTTT. Its translation: CASSPLTTPTDTQYF.

The chain has TRBV29-1 and TRBJ2-3, with 7 bases identical to TRBD1. Germline loops: CDR1 SQVTM, CDR2 ANQGSEA. CDR3 size: 12 residues. V lost 7 bases to trimming and J lost 3 bases; unmatched junction nucleotides: 4. For the CDR3, the DNA is TGCAGCGCGACAGGGCAGACAGATACGCAGTATTTT. It codes for CSATGQTDTQYF.

The sample holds a few counts of this clonotype. The chain joins TRBV20-1 to TRBJ1-1, with D hard to call. Trimming removed 2 bases at V and 0 bases at J, with 7 bases between. The CDR3 is made up of 13 amino acids. Germline CDR1 is DFQATT and CDR2 is SNEGSKA (reference sequence). DNA of the CDR3: TGCAGTGCTAGAAGTCCCTTGAACACTGAAGCTTTCTTT. This encodes CSARSPLNTEAFF.

This chain joins TRBV20-1 and TRBJ2-3, with a weak D call TRBD2 (6 bases). The CDR3 is 14 amino acids. The germline V gene has CDR1 DFQATT and CDR2 SNEGSKA (reference sequence). The CDR3 spells CSGALGGTTDTQYF. CDR3 coding DNA: TGCAGCGGGGCATTGGGCGGGACCACAGATACGCAGTATTTT.

This clonotype came up a few times. The chain carries TRBV7-8 and TRBJ2-3; D may match TRBD1 or TRBD2 (5 bases each). CDR1 is SGHVS and CDR2 is FQNEAQ in the germline V gene. The CDR3 is 15 amino acids. Trimming left V 2 bases short and J 4 bases short, with 13 bases between. This CDR3 is CASSLRPGAPDTQYF. The CDR3 DNA sequence: TGTGCCAGCAGCTTACGCCCCGGGGCCCCAGATACGCAGTATTTT.

The gene calls are TRBV4-3 and TRBJ2-2; D not certain. Trimming stripped 1 base from V and 3 bases from J, with 12 bases between. CDR3 length: 16 amino acids. Germline CDR1 is LGHNA and CDR2 is YSLEER. This chain's CDR3 is CASSQALRADTGELFF. The CDR3 bases are TGCGCCAGCAGCCAAGCGCTTCGGGCGGACACCGGGGAGCTGTTTTTT.

This chain connects TRBV29-1 to TRBJ1-1, with a tentative D call TRBD1 (6 bases). V was cut by 7 bases and J by 5 bases, with 17 bases left in between. Germline V gene sequence: CDR1 SQVTM, CDR2 ANQGSEA. CDR3 length: 13 residues. CDR3 residues: CSGTATYGTEAFF. The CDR3 DNA sequence: TGCAGCGGGACAGCCACTTATGGGACTGAAGCTTTCTTT.

This clonotype has more than one count but fewer than ten. The chain uses TRBV3-1 and TRBJ1-4, with TRBD1 matching 8 bases. From germline, CDR1 is LGHDT and CDR2 YNNKEL (reference sequence). CDR3 length: 15 residues. The V gene end was trimmed by 3 bases and the J gene end by 8 bases; junction bases not matched to a gene: 8. CDR3 region: CASSQATGAAEKLFF. The CDR3 DNA reads TGTGCCAGCAGCCAGGCGACAGGGGCCGCAGAAAAACTGTTTTTT.

The chain has TRBV7-2 and TRBJ2-5; unclear D gene. The V end lost 2 bases, the J end lost 4 bases, and 8 bases lay between the germline ends. Germline CDR1 reads SGHTA; CDR2 reads FQGNSA. This CDR3 has 13 residues. This chain's CDR3 is CASSLKVRETQYF. The CDR3 bases are TGTGCCAGCAGCTTAAAAGTCCGAGAGACCCAGTACTTC.

The V and J genes are TRBV7-2 and TRBJ2-7; 7 nucleotides agree with TRBD2. The CDR3 loop spans 16 amino acids. Germline loops: CDR1 SGHTA, CDR2 FQGNSA. V shed 3 bases, J shed 0 bases, and the junction held 8 bases outside the gene matches. This CDR3 is CASSLRGTPSSYEQYF. The CDR3 region has the DNA TGTGCCAGCAGCTTGCGGGGGACGCCTAGCTCCTACGAGCAGTACTTC.

The rearrangement links TRBV9 to TRBJ1-2, with D unresolved. The CDR3 spans 16 residues. CDR1 and CDR2 (germline): SGDLS, YYNGEE. The V end lost 2 bases, the J end lost 1 base, and 15 bases lay between the germline ends. In nucleotides, the CDR3 is TGTGCCAGCAGCGTGGGGTCTAGGGCAGATAACTATGGCTACACCTTC. As protein: CASSVGSRADNYGYTF.

The J gene is TRBJ2-7, the V gene TRBV2; possible D gene TRBD2, 6 bases. Deletions cut 0 bases from V and 2 bases from J, with 11 bases between. This CDR3 has 15 amino acids. The V gene's germline CDR1 is SNHLY and CDR2 FYNNEI. CDR3 sequence reads: CASSEAREAAYEQYF. CDR3 in DNA: TGTGCCAGCAGTGAAGCGAGGGAGGCAGCCTACGAGCAGTACTTC. Filled out from reference TRBV2 and TRBJ2-7, the complete variable domain reads EPEVTQTPSHQVTQMGQEVILRCVPISNHLYFYWYRQILGQKVEFLVSFYNNEISEKSEIFDDQFSVERPDGSNFTLKIRSTKLEDSAMYFCASSEAREAAYEQYFGPGTRLTVT.

A single count supports this clonotype. A much larger clone sits a single nucleotide away, making a read error possible. J is TRBJ1-1 and V is TRBV7-2, with 7 bases fitting TRBD1. There are 13 residues in the CDR3. The germline V gene has CDR1 SGHTA and CDR2 FQGNSA. V lost 5 bases and J lost 2; bases outside the gene matches: 2. The CDR3 sequence is CASSGTDNTEAFF. CDR3 DNA sequence: TGTGCCAGCAGCGGGACAGACAACACTGAAGCTTTCTTT.

This rearrangement joins TRBV7-2 to TRBJ1-5; tentatively, D is TRBD1 (5 bases). Trimming removed 4 bases at V and 7 bases at J, with 14 bases between. Per germline, CDR1 SGHTA and CDR2 FQGNSA. The CDR3 covers 14 residues. The CDR3 DNA sequence: TGTGCCAGCAGCTCACAGGCAAGGGAACAGCCCCAGCATTTT. Residues: CASSSQAREQPQHF.

This clonotype was observed a few times. The rearrangement links TRBV19 to TRBJ2-3; D remains ambiguous. CDR1 is LNHDA and CDR2 is SQIVND in the germline V gene (reference sequence). V dropped 6 bases and J dropped 0 bases, with 16 bases sitting between them. This CDR3 comprises 16 residues. The CDR3 here is CASSTPVIESTDTQYF. CDR3 DNA: TGTGCCAGTAGCACTCCCGTGATTGAAAGCACAGATACGCAGTATTTT.

This clonotype was counted a few times. This chain links TRBV6-2 or TRBV6-3 with TRBJ2-1, with 9 bases aligning to TRBD2. The CDR3 is made up of 14 amino acids. Germline V lookup: CDR1 MNHEY, CDR2 SVGEGT. Losses at the gene ends were 8 bases for V and 6 bases for J; bases not matched to a gene: 8. The CDR3 sequence is CASQSSGAINEQFF. The CDR3 DNA sequence: TGTGCCAGCCAGTCTAGCGGGGCGATCAATGAGCAGTTCTTC.

The table lists this clonotype with a few counts. The chain joins TRBV2 to TRBJ2-3; 12 positions agree with TRBD2. J lost 3 bases, V lost 6 bases, and 7 bases had no gene match. Germline CDR1 is SNHLY and CDR2 is FYNNEI. The CDR3 has 16 amino acids. The CDR3 sequence: CASSGGLAGLTDTQYF. The CDR3 region has the DNA TGTGCCAGCAGCGGGGGACTAGCGGGCCTAACAGATACGCAGTATTTT. Looking up the rest from reference TRBV2 and TRBJ2-3 gives the full variable domain: EPEVTQTPSHQVTQMGQEVILRCVPISNHLYFYWYRQILGQKVEFLVSFYNNEISEKSEIFDDQFSVERPDGSNFTLKIRSTKLEDSAMYFCASSGGLAGLTDTQYFGPGTRLTVL.

This clonotype came up many times. The chain joins TRBV12-3 or TRBV12-4 to TRBJ2-1; 10 nucleotides match TRBD2. J lost 6 bases, V lost 3 bases, and 5 bases had no gene match. The CDR3 contains 15 residues. The CDR3 DNA reads TGTGCCAGCAGTTTTAAACTAGCGGGGTTCAATGAGCAGTTCTTC. This sequence encodes CASSFKLAGFNEQFF.

This chain links TRBV7-3 with TRBJ2-3, with unresolved D. The germline CDR1 and CDR2 sequences are SGHTA and FQGTGA. The CDR3 loop spans 13 amino acids. V was clipped by 5 bases and J by 6 bases, with 12 bases between them. The CDR3 is CASSQSRVDTQYF. The CDR3 region has the DNA TGTGCCAGCAGCCAGTCAAGGGTCGATACGCAGTATTTT. The variable domain in full, with the rest retrieved from reference TRBV7-3 and TRBJ2-3, is GAGVSQTPSNKVTEKGKYVELRCDPISGHTALYWYRQSLGQGPEFLIYFQGTGAADDSGLPNDRFFAVRPEGSVSTLKIQRTERGDSAVYLCASSQSRVDTQYFGPGTRLTVL.

The V and J genes are TRBV4-3 and TRBJ2-7; 8 bases fit TRBD2. Trimming took 4 bases from V and 7 from J; bases not matched to a gene: 21. Germline CDR1 and CDR2: LGHNA and YSLEER. The CDR3 sequence is 18 residues long. This chain's CDR3 is CASSPGWAGGTSPGEQYF. In DNA, the CDR3 is TGCGCCAGCAGCCCAGGGTGGGCGGGAGGTACCTCCCCGGGAGAGCAGTACTTC.

The chain combines TRBV20-1 with TRBJ2-3; the D is unclear. Germline V gives CDR1 DFQATT, CDR2 SNEGSKA (reference sequence). CDR3 size: 14 residues. V shed 2 bases and J shed 0 bases, with 9 bases lying between them. The CDR3 here is CSARLGWSTDTQYF. In DNA form, the CDR3 reads TGCAGTGCTAGATTAGGGTGGAGCACAGATACGCAGTATTTT.

This clonotype was seen a handful of times. The gene calls are TRBV20-1 and TRBJ1-6; 7 bases agree with TRBD1. This CDR3 comprises 14 residues. Trimming cost V 6 bases and J 5 bases; bases outside gene matches: 7. Germline CDR1 and CDR2: DFQATT and SNEGSKA (reference sequence). The CDR3 bases are TGCAGTGCACCAGGGGGTACGGATAATTCACCCCTCCACTTT. Residues: CSAPGGTDNSPLHF.

The chain is built from TRBV12-3 or TRBV12-4 and TRBJ2-5; TRBD2 matches at 12 bases. The trim removed 8 bases at V and 4 bases at J, leaving 8 bases unmatched. The CDR3 is 15 residues long. CDR3 protein: CASRTSGEVVETQYF. The CDR3 DNA reads as TGTGCCAGCCGGACTAGCGGGGAGGTCGTAGAGACCCAGTACTTC.

The J gene is TRBJ1-2, the V gene TRBV20-1; D remains unclear. The V end was cut by 1 base, the J end by 8 bases, with 8 bases between. CDR1 is DFQATT, CDR2 SNEGSKA, per germline (reference sequence). This CDR3 region has 11 residues. The CDR3 DNA is TGCAGTGCTAGAGTGGGTTTCGGCTACACCTTC. The encoded protein is CSARVGFGYTF.

The CDR3 region is CASSVTGGTNEKLFF. In nucleotides, the CDR3 is TGTGCCAGCAGCGTTACAGGGGGAACTAATGAAAAACTGTTTTTT. The chain uses TRBV9 and TRBJ1-4; 8 bases fit TRBD1. The CDR3 consists of 15 residues. Looked up from germline, CDR1 is SGDLS and CDR2 is YYNGEE. V lost 2 bases, J lost 1 base, and 1 base stayed unmatched. The full variable domain, rest sourced from reference TRBV9 and TRBJ1-4, is DSGVTQTPKHLITATGQRVTLRCSPRSGDLSVYWYQQSLDQGLQFLIQYYNGEERAKGNILERFSAQQFPDLHSELNLSSLELGDSALYFCASSVTGGTNEKLFFGSGTQLSVL.